The rows below give T cell receptor beta chains drawn from one sample of a study of T cells in Graves' hyperthyroidism and ophthalmopathy. TCRdb used MiXCR to reprocess the multiplex PCR reads, holding one entry per CDR3 protein. The table includes roughly 550,000 distinct CDR3 sequences, around 16% detected once. Input material: blood. The receptors were sampled from a woman between 25 and 40 years old with Graves' ophthalmopathy. Each CDR3 is given with its conserved first and last residue. The size of a clone is reported for some rows only, either as once, few or many, or as a class for expanded clones.

v_gene	j_gene	abundance	CDR3aa
TRBV28	TRBJ1-1	many	CASSLGGLNTEAFF
TRBV14	TRBJ2-1	-	CASSNHFRDEQFF
TRBV27	TRBJ2-5	few	CASAGLTGGAETQYF
TRBV20-1	TRBJ2-5	many	CSAPGQGIETQYF
TRBV12-3/TRBV12-4	TRBJ2-1	few	CASSLSDRGYGEQFF
TRBV6-1	TRBJ2-2	-	CASSWSGVNTGELFF
TRBV20-1	TRBJ2-7	many	CSARDWDRAEYEQYF
TRBV6-1	TRBJ1-5	many	CASSPRPSQPQHF
TRBV28	TRBJ1-3	-	CASSFVDSRDSLYF
TRBV20-1	TRBJ1-4	few	CSAPIPGTGEYGEKLFF
TRBV12-3/TRBV12-4	TRBJ2-2	-	CASSFSGRAGELFF
TRBV12-5	TRBJ2-5	-	CASGLVLAGHQETQYF
TRBV20-1	TRBJ1-2	few	CSATGGASYGYTF
TRBV7-9	TRBJ1-2	many	CASSIGGGGYTF
TRBV29-1	TRBJ2-3	many	CSVVSEPRGDTQYF
TRBV6-5	TRBJ2-1	-	CASSYTRGGEQFF
TRBV28	TRBJ2-5	many	CASSFGSSQETQYF
TRBV7-8	TRBJ2-1	-	CASTEGTSRHNEQFF
TRBV5-1	TRBJ2-7	many	CASSLRQAPYEQYF
TRBV11-3	TRBJ2-6	many	CASRVDQGAPVGANVLTF
TRBV14	TRBJ1-4	-	CASSPRINEKLFF
TRBV6-2/TRBV6-3	TRBJ2-7	-	CASSYSYSSSYEQYF
TRBV7-2	TRBJ1-5	many	CASSLTGDRGGQPQHF
TRBV29-1	TRBJ2-7	few	CSVAGMGQSYEQYF
TRBV11-3	TRBJ2-2	many	CASSSQGGLANTGELFF
TRBV28	TRBJ2-7	few	CASRRRTSGRSYEQYF
TRBV3-1	TRBJ2-5	many	CASSKRDSQETQYF
TRBV6-5	TRBJ2-5	-	CASSFEGAQETQYF
TRBV28	TRBJ1-4	-	CASSYPFQGVKEKLFF
TRBV7-2	TRBJ2-3	many	CASSLGYGGTQYF
TRBV28	TRBJ2-2	-	CASSLWVGAGTGELFF
TRBV7-3	TRBJ2-1	few	CASSLIQGTDNEQFF
TRBV5-1	TRBJ1-6	-	CASSLEVVYGSYNSPLHF
TRBV2	TRBJ2-1	many	CASSTLGGPDNEQFF
TRBV11-2	TRBJ2-4	-	CASSSRTGDQYF
TRBV9	TRBJ2-7	-	CASSVDLAGGEQYF
TRBV11-3	TRBJ2-2	many	CASSLSSVRELFF